The sequence of this T cell receptor (beta chain) was determined in a study of CD8 T cells in ankylosing spondylitis. Study-level points and caveats: Within matched ankylosing spondylitis synovial fluid, disease-linked clones were reportedly significantly enriched. There was a TCR beta motif, made of several highly homologous variants, that appeared characteristic of ankylosing spondylitis blood.

This CDR3 contains 14 residues. The J segment lost 14 bases and the V segment lost 2 bases, leaving 12 bases of the junction unmatched. From germline, CDR1 is LNHNV and CDR2 YYDKDF (reference sequence). This clonotype was detected many times. Its specificity is not known. MiXCR, applied by TCRdb to the 5' RACE reads, yields one record per CDR3 protein. The table records under 950,000 distinct CDR3 sequences, 15% to 20% of them present only once. Sequences were obtained from blood, either unsorted or a sorted T cell fraction (not recorded which). This chain joins TRBV15 and TRBJ2-1, with TRBD1 matching 7 bases. This clonotype was obtained from a male donor with ankylosing spondylitis. Written as DNA, the CDR3 is TGTGCCACCAGCAGACAAAAAAACAGGGGAGAGAAGTTCTTC. Protein: CATSRQKNRGEKFF.